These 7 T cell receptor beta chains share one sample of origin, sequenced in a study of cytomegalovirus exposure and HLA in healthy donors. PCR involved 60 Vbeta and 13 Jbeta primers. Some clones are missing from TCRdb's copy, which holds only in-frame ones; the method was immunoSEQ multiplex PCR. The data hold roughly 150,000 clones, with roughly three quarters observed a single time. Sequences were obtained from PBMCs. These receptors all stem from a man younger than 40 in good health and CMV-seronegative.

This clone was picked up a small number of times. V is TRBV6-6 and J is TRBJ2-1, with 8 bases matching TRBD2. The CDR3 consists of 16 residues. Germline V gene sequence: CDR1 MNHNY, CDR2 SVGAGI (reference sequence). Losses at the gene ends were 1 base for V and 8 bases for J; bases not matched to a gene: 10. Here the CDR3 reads CASSYFAGTRSDEQFF. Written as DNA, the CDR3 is TGTGCCAGCAGTTACTTCGCCGGGACTAGGAGCGATGAGCAGTTCTTC.

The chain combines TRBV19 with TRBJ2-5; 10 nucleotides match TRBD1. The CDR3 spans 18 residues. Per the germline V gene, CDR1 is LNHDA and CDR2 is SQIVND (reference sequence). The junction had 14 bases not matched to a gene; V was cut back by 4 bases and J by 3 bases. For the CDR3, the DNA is TGTGCCAGTAGTACCCGGACAGGGGGTTACGGGGTAAAAGAGACCCAGTACTTC. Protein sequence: CASSTRTGGYGVKETQYF.

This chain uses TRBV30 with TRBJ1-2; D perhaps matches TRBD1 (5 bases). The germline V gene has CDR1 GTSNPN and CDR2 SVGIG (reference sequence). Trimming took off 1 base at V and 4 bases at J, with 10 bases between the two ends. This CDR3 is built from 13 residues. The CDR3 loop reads CAWSERGSYGYTF. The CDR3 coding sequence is TGTGCCTGGAGTGAAAGGGGTTCCTATGGCTACACCTTC.

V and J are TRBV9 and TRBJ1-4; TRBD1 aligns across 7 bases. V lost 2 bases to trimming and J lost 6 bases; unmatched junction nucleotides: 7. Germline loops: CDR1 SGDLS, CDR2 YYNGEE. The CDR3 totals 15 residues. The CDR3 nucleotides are TGTGCCAGCAGCGTGGGAGACAGGGTGGATGAAAAACTGTTTTTT. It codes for CASSVGDRVDEKLFF.

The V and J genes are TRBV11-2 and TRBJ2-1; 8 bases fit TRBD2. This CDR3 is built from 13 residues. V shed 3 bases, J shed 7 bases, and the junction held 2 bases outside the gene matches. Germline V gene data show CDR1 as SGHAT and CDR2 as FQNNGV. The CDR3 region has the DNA TGTGCCAGCAGCTTCGCTAGCGGGAATGAGCAGTTCTTC. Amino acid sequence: CASSFASGNEQFF.

The CDR3 spells CATSRRGPTGEQFF. The CDR3 nucleotides are TGTGCCACCTCCCGGAGGGGGCCGACGGGTGAGCAGTTCTTC. This chain connects TRBV19 to TRBJ2-1, with D tentatively TRBD1 (7 bases). Germline CDR1 reads LNHDA; CDR2 reads SQIVND (reference sequence). V gave up 10 bases and J gave up 9 bases, with 22 bases separating them. This CDR3 is built from 14 residues.

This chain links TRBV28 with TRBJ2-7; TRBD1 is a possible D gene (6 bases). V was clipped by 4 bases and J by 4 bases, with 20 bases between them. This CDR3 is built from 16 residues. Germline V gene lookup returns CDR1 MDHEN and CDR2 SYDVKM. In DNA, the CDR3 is TGTGCCAGCAGTTCATTTATCCAGGACAGAATATACGAGCAGTACTTC. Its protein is CASSSFIQDRIYEQYF.